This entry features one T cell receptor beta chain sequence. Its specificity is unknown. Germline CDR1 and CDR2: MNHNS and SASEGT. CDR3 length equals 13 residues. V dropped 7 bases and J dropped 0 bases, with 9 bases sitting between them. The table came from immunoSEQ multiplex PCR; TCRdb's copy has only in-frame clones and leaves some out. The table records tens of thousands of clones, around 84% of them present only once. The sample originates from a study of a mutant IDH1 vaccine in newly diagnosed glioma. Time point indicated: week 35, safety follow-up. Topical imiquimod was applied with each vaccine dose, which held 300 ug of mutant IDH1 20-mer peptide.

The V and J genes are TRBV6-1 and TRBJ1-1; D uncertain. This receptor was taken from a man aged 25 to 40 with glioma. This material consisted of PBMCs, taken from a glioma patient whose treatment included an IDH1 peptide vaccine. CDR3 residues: CASTRKMNTEAFF. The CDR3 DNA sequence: TGTGCCAGCACCCGAAAGATGAACACTGAAGCTTTCTTT.